This T cell receptor beta chain was captured by sequencing in a study of shared clonotypes between healthy human individuals. Overall study results and limits: The study found lower generation probabilities in non-shared clonotypes than in those shared by all four donors.

In the source study's methods: Because ImmunoSEQ provided only junction sequences with no quality scores, the filtering differed. TCRdb's table, derived via immunoSEQ multiplex PCR, lists solely in-frame clones and lacks some. The V and J calls and clone size are taken from that table; D and trimming were inferred from the DNA. The sample yields hundreds of thousands of clones, around 67% seen once. On this clone itself: Its antigen is unknown.

The CDR3 runs 14 residues. J was trimmed by 1 base and V by 3 bases; bases with no gene match: 0. In germline, CDR1 is MGHRA, CDR2 YSYEKL. The sequenced sample was memory CD4+ T cells sorted from blood. Subset: CD45RA-negative fraction. V is TRBV4-1 and J is TRBJ1-1; 9 bases map to TRBD1. The origin of this receptor is a young man in good health. This chain's CDR3 is CASSQDRGNTEAFF. The CDR3 coding sequence is TGCGCCAGCAGCCAGGACAGGGGGAACACTGAAGCTTTCTTT.